The 25 T cell receptor beta chains listed next were all sequenced from one sample in a study of T cells expressing NK-cell markers. No DNA is given; TCRdb re-called the 5' RACE reads and lists each CDR3 protein once. The sample data list 400,000 to 450,000 distinct CDR3 sequences. Source material: blood T cells: a sorted CD56 or NKG2C T cell subset, CD4+ or CD8+ T cells, or bulk PBMC T cells (not recorded which). These TCRs come from a woman between 18 and 69 years old in good health.

The V and J genes are TRBV6-5 and TRBJ2-2; TCRdb's D call of TRBD2 is untestable without DNA. Germline CDR1 MNHEY, CDR2 SVGAGI. This CDR3 region has 17 residues. This chain's CDR3 is CASSYSRRLAGTGELFF.

V and J are TRBV6-1 and TRBJ2-4; TCRdb picks TRBD2, but there is no DNA to check that call. Per germline, CDR1 MNHNS and CDR2 SASEGT. The CDR3 is made up of 21 amino acids. CDR3 protein: CASSVQHSRTSGRATKNIQYF.

The chain links TRBV20-1 to TRBJ2-2; the TCRdb D gene call, TRBD1, has no DNA to confirm it. In germline, CDR1 is DFQATT, CDR2 SNEGSKA (reference sequence). The length of the CDR3 is 16 residues. The CDR3 here is CSARSAGPSRTGELFF.

The chain employs TRBV20-1 and TRBJ1-2; absent DNA, TCRdb's TRBD1 call cannot be checked. The germline gives CDR1 DFQATT, CDR2 SNEGSKA (reference sequence). The CDR3 loop spans 15 amino acids. The CDR3 sequence: CSASPNPGAPHGYTF.

The J gene is TRBJ2-5, the V gene TRBV20-1; without DNA, the TCRdb call of TRBD2 cannot be checked. Germline V lookup: CDR1 DFQATT, CDR2 SNEGSKA (reference sequence). This CDR3 comprises 13 residues. The CDR3 sequence: CSVVAGKEETQYF.

This chain connects TRBV18 to TRBJ2-2; lacking DNA, the TRBD2 call made by TCRdb goes unchecked. The CDR3 runs 14 residues. Germline V gene lookup returns CDR1 KGHSH and CDR2 LQKENI. The CDR3 sequence is CASSPRRELGELFF.

The chain has TRBV9 and TRBJ2-1; TCRdb lists TRBD2, though no DNA is available to test this call. Germline V gene data show CDR1 as SGDLS and CDR2 as YYNGEE. The CDR3 has 15 residues. CDR3 loop: CASSVVSGSLSEQFF.

The chain links TRBV12-3 or TRBV12-4 to TRBJ2-2; TCRdb reports TRBD1, a call that lacks DNA to check it against. This CDR3 comprises 15 residues. The CDR3 is CASSSDRRNTGELFF.

The chain employs TRBV29-1 and TRBJ2-1; checking the TCRdb D call of TRBD1 is not possible without DNA. Germline CDR1 reads SQVTM; CDR2 reads ANQGSEA. The length of the CDR3 is 12 residues. CDR3 residues: CSASGVYNEQFF.

The genes are TRBV4-1 and TRBJ2-4; TCRdb picks TRBD1, but there is no DNA to check that call. The CDR3 consists of 15 residues. Germline lookup yields CDR1 MGHRA and CDR2 YSYEKL. The CDR3 sequence: CASSQDRGDPNIQYF.

The chain combines TRBV18 with TRBJ2-1; TCRdb lists TRBD2, though no DNA is available to test this call. The CDR3 length is 16 residues. CDR1 and CDR2 from the germline V gene are KGHSH and LQKENI. The CDR3: CASSPSSSGGAFEQFF.

J is TRBJ2-2 and V is TRBV5-1; TCRdb names TRBD2, which stays unverified in the absence of DNA. Looked up from germline, CDR1 is SGHRS and CDR2 is YFSETQ. The CDR3 sequence is 17 residues long. The CDR3 protein is CASSPSPGRTNTGELFF. Looking up the rest from reference TRBV5-1 and TRBJ2-2 gives the full variable domain: KAGVTQTPRYLIKTRGQQVTLSCSPISGHRSVSWYQQTPGQGLQFLFEYFSETQRNKGNFPGRFSGRQFSNSRSEMNVSTLELGDSALYLCASSPSPGRTNTGELFFGEGSRLTVL.

V and J are TRBV19 and TRBJ2-2; TCRdb lists TRBD1, though no DNA is available to test this call. The CDR3 totals 16 residues. The germline V gene has CDR1 LNHDA and CDR2 SQIVND (reference sequence). The CDR3 here is CASSMGQVLYTGELFF.

The V and J genes are TRBV30 and TRBJ2-1; TCRdb calls TRBD2, which cannot be checked without DNA. Germline V gene lookup returns CDR1 GTSNPN and CDR2 SVGIG (reference sequence). The CDR3 totals 18 residues. CDR3 sequence: CAWSVIRTGLAGDNEQFF.

The rearrangement joins TRBV20-1 to TRBJ2-1; the D call of TRBD2 rests on TCRdb alone, since no DNA is present to check it. CDR1 is DFQATT and CDR2 is SNEGSKA in the germline V gene (reference sequence). The CDR3 spans 18 residues. The CDR3 protein is CSAIGPAGGLPGYNEQFF.

The V gene is TRBV30, the J gene TRBJ1-1. CDR1 is GTSNPN, CDR2 SVGIG, per germline (reference sequence). The CDR3 is made up of 14 amino acids. Here the CDR3 reads CALQNRGLNTEAFF.

The chain couples TRBV5-1 to TRBJ2-5; checking the TCRdb D call of TRBD1 is not possible without DNA. This CDR3 comprises 16 residues. CDR1 and CDR2 from the germline V gene are SGHRS and YFSETQ. This CDR3 is CASSPGERGYQETQYF.

V is TRBV10-2 and J is TRBJ1-1; the TCRdb call, TRBD1, lacks DNA for checking. The CDR3 extends over 15 amino acids. Germline loops: CDR1 WSHSY, CDR2 SAAADI. The CDR3 protein is CASSEHTGGDTEAFF.

The genes are TRBV30 and TRBJ1-1. Looked up from germline, CDR1 is GTSNPN and CDR2 is SVGIG (reference sequence). The CDR3 covers 16 residues. This CDR3 reads CAWSPFDTYSNTEAFF. The whole variable domain, filled in from reference TRBV30 and TRBJ1-1, reads SQTIHQWPATLVQPVGSPLSLECTVEGTSNPNLYWYRQAAGRGLQLLFYSVGIGQISSEVPQNLSASRPQDRQFILSSKKLLLSDSGFYLCAWSPFDTYSNTEAFFGQGTRLTVV.

This chain uses TRBV7-2 with TRBJ1-5. The CDR3 has 14 residues. In germline, CDR1 is SGHTA, CDR2 FQGNSA. CDR3 protein: CASSFRGINQPQHF.

The rearrangement uses TRBV3-1 and TRBJ2-7; TCRdb proposes TRBD2, but this gene call is untestable without DNA. This CDR3 spans 17 amino acids. Per germline, CDR1 LGHDT and CDR2 YNNKEL (reference sequence). CDR3 sequence reads: CASSQGGRLAFSYEQYF.

The rearrangement links TRBV12-3 or TRBV12-4 to TRBJ1-1. This CDR3 has 14 amino acids. This CDR3 reads CASSDQGLNTEAFF.

The V call is TRBV20-1, the J call TRBJ2-7; the TRBD1 assignment by TCRdb is unverifiable without DNA. Germline-derived CDR1 and CDR2 are DFQATT and SNEGSKA (reference sequence). The CDR3 sequence is 14 residues long. The CDR3 is CSARVGPGPYEQYF.

The rearrangement links TRBV12-3 or TRBV12-4 to TRBJ1-2; TCRdb's D call of TRBD1 is untestable without DNA. The CDR3 sequence is 13 residues long. CDR3: CASSFTGEGGYTF.

This CDR3 is CASSLETGRSAGGYPIYF. The V and J genes are TRBV5-1 and TRBJ1-3; the D call of TRBD1 rests on TCRdb alone, since no DNA is present to check it. The CDR3 length is 18 residues. Germline V lookup: CDR1 SGHRS, CDR2 YFSETQ.